These 9 T cell receptor beta chains were sequenced from one sample in a study of CD8+CD57+ T cells in acquired aplastic anemia. The template used for profiling TCR beta VDJ and CDR3 was genomic DNA. From the reads, TCRdb called clonotypes with MiXCR, one entry per CDR3 protein. The sample comprises around 250,000 distinct CDR3 sequences, roughly 50% of which are singletons, and 7% to 9% rests with the top ten. The specimen was sorted CD4+, CD8+, or CD8+CD57+ T cells (not recorded which) from PBMCs. The receptors come from a human donor with severe aplastic anemia or a healthy control (not recorded which).

This clonotype came up many times. The chain has TRBV4-3 and TRBJ2-2; D is possibly TRBD2 (6 bases). Germline values: CDR1 LGHNA, CDR2 YSLEER. The germline V and J ends were trimmed by 4 bases and 2 bases, with 20 bases remaining between them. This CDR3 contains 18 residues. CDR3 in DNA: TGCGCCAGCAGCCCGAGACCTCACTCGGGACTTAACACCGGGGAGCTGTTTTTT. Its protein product is CASSPRPHSGLNTGELFF.

This clonotype has at least ten counts. The rearrangement joins TRBV20-1 to TRBJ2-5, with TRBD2 matching over 9 bases. With 4 bases clipped from V and 2 bases from J, the junction kept 8 bases outside the gene matches. This CDR3 comprises 15 residues. CDR1 and CDR2 from the germline V gene are DFQATT and SNEGSKA (reference sequence). Here the CDR3 DNA reads TGCAGTGCTATCCCCGCTAGCGGGATTCAAGAGACCCAGTACTTC. Amino acids: CSAIPASGIQETQYF.

The gene calls are TRBV14 and TRBJ2-1; unclear D gene. V gave up 0 bases and J gave up 4 bases, with 16 bases separating them. This CDR3 is 17 amino acids long. Germline CDR1 SGHDN, CDR2 FVKESK. CDR3 region: CASSQDPGPLSYNEQFF. In DNA form, the CDR3 reads TGTGCCAGCAGCCAAGATCCAGGCCCGCTCTCTTACAATGAGCAGTTCTTC.

Comments on this clonotype: One junction end disagrees with the germline gene, perhaps due to a read error. This chain uses TRBV2 with TRBJ2-1; D might be TRBD2 (5 bases). This CDR3 contains 16 residues. CDR1 is SNHLY, CDR2 FYNNEI, per germline. CDR3 loop: CASSPPGFRFSNEQFF. CDR3 DNA sequence: TGCGCCAGCAGCCCTCCGGGGTTTCGGTTTTCTAATGAGCAGTTCTTC.

The chain employs TRBV5-1 and TRBJ1-3, with 7 bases aligning to TRBD1. Germline V gives CDR1 SGHRS, CDR2 YFSETQ. Unmatched junction bases numbered 9, after V lost 5 bases and J lost 4 bases. CDR3 length: 15 amino acids. CDR3 loop: CASSTGQRLGNTIYF. The CDR3 bases are TGCGCCAGCAGTACGGGACAGCGGCTAGGAAACACCATATATTTT.

There are many counts of this clonotype. V usage is TRBV5-1 and J usage is TRBJ1-1; D gene ambiguous. Germline assignment: CDR1 SGHRS and CDR2 YFSETQ. This CDR3 comprises 13 residues. V lost 0 bases and J 5 bases, leaving 8 bases between the germline ends. CDR3 in DNA: TGCGCCAGCAGCTTGGATCCACGGACTGAAGCTTTCTTT. Its protein product is CASSLDPRTEAFF.

This clonotype was observed at least ten times. The rearrangement joins TRBV14 to TRBJ1-2; weak D call: TRBD1 (6 bases). The germline V and J ends were trimmed by 4 bases and 6 bases, with 18 bases remaining between them. CDR1 SGHDN and CDR2 FVKESK come from the germline V gene. This CDR3 spans 15 amino acids. CDR3 coding DNA: TGTGCCAGCAGCCTTCGCTATGGGGGCGGGGATGGCTACACCTTC. It is translated as CASSLRYGGGDGYTF.

This clonotype was counted a few times. Given a much more abundant clone one base away, this may be a read error. This chain uses TRBV12-3 or TRBV12-4 with TRBJ2-1, with a tentative D call TRBD1 (6 bases). The CDR3 runs to 14 residues. The V end lost 7 bases, the J end lost 2 bases, and 12 bases lay between the germline ends. The CDR3 region is CASTRTVTYNEQFF. CDR3 DNA sequence: TGTGCCAGCACCAGGACAGTAACCTACAATGAGCAGTTCTTC.

The V gene is TRBV20-1, the J gene TRBJ1-5; D not resolved. The V and J ends lost 1 base and 0 bases respectively, with 7 bases between them. The CDR3 length is 14 residues. Germline values: CDR1 DFQATT, CDR2 SNEGSKA (reference sequence). CDR3 sequence (DNA): TGCAGTGCTAGAGGGATGTATAGCAATCAGCCCCAGCATTTT. Amino acid sequence: CSARGMYSNQPQHF.